The 24 T cell receptor beta chains in this list originate from one sample, sequenced in a study of blood T cell repertoires in COVID-19. Some clones are missing from TCRdb's copy, which holds only in-frame ones; the method was immunoSEQ multiplex PCR. The table lists approximately 670,000 clones, about 87% of them singletons. The sequencing sample was made of peripheral blood. These TCRs come from a woman aged 18-29 years with acute or convalescent COVID-19.

The chain is built from TRBV18 and TRBJ1-1; D may be TRBD1 (5 bases). V dropped 5 bases and J dropped 2 bases, with 18 bases sitting between them. The CDR3 covers 16 residues. The germline V gene encodes CDR1 KGHSH and CDR2 LQKENI. CDR3 amino acids: CASSTTYGTDNTEAFF. The CDR3 region has the DNA TGTGCCAGCTCAACCACATACGGGACTGATAACACTGAAGCTTTCTTT.

This chain joins TRBV7-9 and TRBJ1-1, with 8 bases identical to TRBD1. The germline V gene has CDR1 SEHNR and CDR2 FQNEAQ (reference sequence). This CDR3 has 14 amino acids. The trim removed 2 bases at V and 4 bases at J, leaving 3 bases unmatched. The CDR3 loop is CASSLSQGATEAFF. The CDR3 DNA reads as TGTGCCAGCAGCTTAAGCCAGGGGGCCACTGAAGCTTTCTTT. Using reference TRBV7-9 and TRBJ1-1 for the parts outside the CDR3, the full variable domain is DTGVSQNPRHKITKRGQNVTFRCDPISEHNRLYWYRQTLGQGPEFLTYFQNEAQLEKSRLLSDRFSAERPKGSFSTLEIQRTEQGDSAMYLCASSLSQGATEAFFGQGTRLTVV.

The rearrangement joins TRBV12-3 or TRBV12-4 to TRBJ1-2; no clear D gene. The CDR3 has 13 amino acids. The V and J ends lost 6 bases and 8 bases respectively, with 16 bases between them. CDR3 sequence reads: CASSPIRVEGYTF. In DNA form, the CDR3 reads TGTGCCAGCAGCCCGATCCGGGTGGAGGGCTACACCTTC.

The J gene is TRBJ1-1, the V gene TRBV5-4; TRBD1 is a possible D gene (5 bases). Germline CDR1 reads SGHNT; CDR2 reads YYREEE (reference sequence). The CDR3 length is 15 residues. With 4 bases removed from V and 2 bases from J, the gap between germline ends came to 15 bases. The CDR3 reads CASSKDRDLNTEAFF. The DNA of the CDR3 is TGTGCCAGCAGCAAGGACCGGGACTTAAACACTGAAGCTTTCTTT.

CDR3 in DNA: TGTGCCAGCAGCCAAGCAGGGGATAGTGGCTACACCTTC. Its translation is CASSQAGDSGYTF. V usage is TRBV4-2 and J usage is TRBJ1-2, with D perhaps TRBD1 (6 bases). The germline CDR1 and CDR2 sequences are LGHNA and YNFKEQ. V dropped 1 base and J dropped 7 bases, with 10 bases sitting between them. The CDR3 extends over 13 amino acids.

This chain joins TRBV6-1 and TRBJ1-3; D gene unclear. V lost 2 bases to trimming and J lost 0 bases, with 11 bases between them. Per the germline V gene, CDR1 is MNHNS and CDR2 is SASEGT. The CDR3 totals 16 residues. The CDR3 DNA is TGTGCCAGCAGTGAATTGTGGGCAATCTCTGGAAACACCATATATTTT. Protein: CASSELWAISGNTIYF.

The chain combines TRBV10-3 with TRBJ2-7; TRBD2 matches at 7 bases. The V segment lost 4 bases and the J segment 4 bases; nucleotides outside the gene matches: 7. The germline V gene has CDR1 ENHRY and CDR2 SYGVKD. The CDR3 covers 14 residues. The DNA of the CDR3 is TGTGCCATCAGTGTATCCTCGGGGGGTTACGAGCAGTACTTC. This encodes CAISVSSGGYEQYF.

This clone was observed a handful of times. V gene TRBV7-9 combines with J gene TRBJ1-2; TRBD1 matches at 8 bases. Germline V CDR1 and CDR2: SEHNR, FQNEAQ (reference sequence). Trimming removed 5 bases from V and 4 bases from J; junction bases left unmatched: 6. This CDR3 spans 14 amino acids. CDR3 in amino acids: CASSPRQGIYGYTF. The CDR3, as DNA: TGTGCCAGCAGCCCCAGACAGGGGATCTATGGCTACACCTTC.

The chain employs TRBV27 and TRBJ1-1; 8 bases are a match to TRBD1. From germline, CDR1 is MNHEY and CDR2 SMNVEV (reference sequence). This CDR3 has 13 residues. Germline trimming cut 6 bases from V and 6 bases from J; bases unmatched to any gene: 6. CDR3 sequence reads: CASRSDRAAEAFF. The CDR3 DNA reads TGTGCCAGCAGGTCGGACAGGGCGGCTGAAGCTTTCTTT.

The chain links TRBV11-2 to TRBJ2-7, with 8 bases that match TRBD1. Germline-derived CDR1 and CDR2 are SGHAT and FQNNGV. Unmatched junction bases numbered 11, after V lost 5 bases and J lost 5 bases. This CDR3 has 15 residues. Here the CDR3 DNA reads TGTGCCAGCAGCCACCGCAGACAGGGGTCCCACGAGCAGTACTTC. Translated, it gives CASSHRRQGSHEQYF.

CDR3 in DNA: TGTGCCAGCAGCGCGTCGGGCGGGGGGTCTGATACGCAGTATTTT. Amino acid sequence: CASSASGGGSDTQYF. This chain uses TRBV9 with TRBJ2-3, with TRBD2 identical over 8 bases. The CDR3 consists of 15 residues. V lost 3 bases to trimming and J lost 6 bases; unmatched junction nucleotides: 9. From germline, CDR1 is SGDLS and CDR2 YYNGEE.

CDR3 coding DNA: TGTGCCAGCAGTTTCGTTATTGGGACAGAGGGCACCCACAGGGGCTACACCTTC. Translated, it gives CASSFVIGTEGTHRGYTF. The chain employs TRBV27 and TRBJ1-2; 7 bases fit TRBD1. Looked up from germline, CDR1 is MNHEY and CDR2 is SMNVEV (reference sequence). The J segment lost 8 bases and the V segment lost 3 bases, leaving 21 bases of the junction unmatched. There are 18 residues in the CDR3.

CDR3 DNA: TGTGCCAGCAGCCAAGAAGTTGGGAGTGTCTCTGGGGCCAACGTCCTGACTTTC. It yields the protein CASSQEVGSVSGANVLTF. The chain carries TRBV14 and TRBJ2-6; TRBD2 is a possible D gene (5 bases). The CDR3 covers 18 residues. Trimming pared 0 bases from V and 0 bases from J, leaving 12 bases between. The V gene's germline CDR1 is SGHDN and CDR2 FVKESK.

The genes are TRBV5-1 and TRBJ2-3; 10 bases are a match to TRBD2. CDR1 SGHRS and CDR2 YFSETQ come from the germline V gene. J lost 2 bases, V lost 3 bases, and 6 bases had no gene match. The CDR3 is 16 residues long. CDR3 loop: CASSYRTSGDTDTQYF. The CDR3 DNA reads as TGCGCCAGCAGCTACCGGACTAGCGGAGACACAGATACGCAGTATTTT.

The table lists this clone with a count of one. The chain has TRBV24-1 and TRBJ2-5, with a weak D call TRBD2 (6 bases). This CDR3 comprises 13 residues. V was shortened by 5 bases and J by 5 bases, with 11 bases between the two germline ends. CDR1 is KGHDR and CDR2 is SFDVKD in the germline V gene. CDR3 nucleotide sequence: TGTGCCACCAGTGCCCCCGGAGGGGAGACCCAGTACTTC. Translated: CATSAPGGETQYF.

V gene TRBV21-1 combines with J gene TRBJ1-6. TRBV21-1 is an annotated pseudogene. The CDR3 is 17 residues long. This chain's CDR3 is CASSKGRKNSYNSPLHF. In DNA, the CDR3 is TGTGCCAGCAGCAAAGGGCGGAAAAACTCCTATAATTCACCCCTCCACTTT.

The table lists this clone with a count of one. CDR3 in DNA: TGCAGTGCTAGTAGTGGGGAGGGGGGCACAGATACGCAGTATTTT. This sequence encodes CSASSGEGGTDTQYF. The chain recombines TRBV20-1 with TRBJ2-3; D is possibly TRBD2 (7 bases). CDR1 and CDR2 from the germline V gene are DFQATT and SNEGSKA (reference sequence). V was shortened by 3 bases and J by 1 base, with 14 bases between the two germline ends. The CDR3 has 15 residues.

This chain links TRBV5-6 with TRBJ1-5; 10 nucleotides line up with TRBD1. Trimming cost V 4 bases and J 4 bases; bases outside gene matches: 5. CDR3 length: 15 amino acids. Germline V gives CDR1 SGHDT, CDR2 YYEEEE. The CDR3 DNA is TGTGCCAGCAGCCTGATGGGACAGGGGAATCAGCCCCAGCATTTT. Protein sequence: CASSLMGQGNQPQHF.

This chain connects TRBV29-1 to TRBJ2-2; a possible D gene is TRBD2 (7 bases). The CDR3 loop spans 16 amino acids. The germline V and J ends were trimmed by 4 bases and 0 bases, with 15 bases remaining between them. Germline CDR1 reads SQVTM; CDR2 reads ANQGSEA. The CDR3 protein is CSVGRGGATNTGELFF. As DNA, the CDR3 is TGCAGCGTTGGAAGAGGGGGGGCCACGAACACCGGGGAGCTGTTTTTT.

The chain combines TRBV5-1 with TRBJ1-2, with a tentative D call TRBD1 (5 bases). The CDR3 consists of 13 residues. The germline gives CDR1 SGHRS, CDR2 YFSETQ. Deletions cut 2 bases from V and 6 bases from J, with 11 bases between. The CDR3 protein is CASSLQDGNGYTF. The CDR3 DNA follows: TGCGCCAGCAGCTTACAGGATGGTAATGGCTACACCTTC.

CDR3 sequence reads: CASSFPGADQPQHF. DNA for the CDR3: TGTGCCAGCAGCTTCCCCGGAGCCGACCAGCCCCAGCATTTT. This chain connects TRBV7-9 to TRBJ1-5; D ambiguous. V lost 3 bases and J lost 7, with 13 bases in between. This CDR3 region has 14 residues. Germline V gene data show CDR1 as SEHNR and CDR2 as FQNEAQ (reference sequence).

This chain joins TRBV11-3 and TRBJ2-3, with 11 bases aligning to TRBD1. Losses at the gene ends were 5 bases for V and 5 bases for J; bases not matched to a gene: 9. Germline assignment: CDR1 SGHNT and CDR2 YENEEA. The CDR3 runs to 16 residues. As DNA, the CDR3 is TGTGCCAGCAGCCCCGGGGGGACAGGGGGGATAGATACGCAGTATTTT. Encoded protein: CASSPGGTGGIDTQYF.

The V gene is TRBV5-1, the J gene TRBJ2-7; no clear D gene. CDR1 and CDR2 from the germline V gene are SGHRS and YFSETQ. V shed 3 bases and J shed 2 bases, with 12 bases lying between them. The CDR3 has 14 amino acids. CDR3 nucleotides: TGCGCCAGCAGCTCGCTTGACGGAGCCTACGAGCAGTACTTC. Protein product: CASSSLDGAYEQYF. Drawing the rest from reference TRBV5-1 and TRBJ2-7, the complete variable domain is KAGVTQTPRYLIKTRGQQVTLSCSPISGHRSVSWYQQTPGQGLQFLFEYFSETQRNKGNFPGRFSGRQFSNSRSEMNVSTLELGDSALYLCASSSLDGAYEQYFGPGTRLTVT.

The chain couples TRBV7-9 to TRBJ1-2; tentatively, D is TRBD1 (5 bases). CDR3 length: 14 amino acids. Germline lookup yields CDR1 SEHNR and CDR2 FQNEAQ (reference sequence). Trimming removed 5 bases at V and 4 bases at J, with 14 bases between. CDR3 nucleotide sequence: TGTGCCAGCAGCCCGGGGGGGTTCCTCTATGGCTACACCTTC. Translated, it gives CASSPGGFLYGYTF.